These T cell receptor beta chains were read from a single sample in a study of T cell responses to AZD1222 COVID-19 vaccine. The data were produced by immunoSEQ multiplex PCR, yet TCRdb's version contains in-frame clones alone and is incomplete. The data show tens of thousands of clones, with approximately 90% seen just once and approximately 21% held by the top ten. Here the sequenced sample was peripheral blood, taken on day 0 of AZD1222 vaccination. These receptors all come from an adult in good health. Each CDR3 is given without its conserved first and last residue. D genes are given only for firm matches.

TRBJ2-2 | TRBV7-3 | . | ASSLRGSNTGELF
TRBJ2-7 | TRBV7-9 | . | ASSLAYRGRYEQY
TRBJ1-1 | TRBV24-1 | . | ATSENGRGTEAF
TRBJ1-2 | TRBV3-1/TRBV3-2 | . | ASSGTGGYGYT
TRBJ1-1 | TRBV11-2 | . | ASSLSGGTEAF
TRBJ1-5 | TRBV5-3 | TRBD1 | ARSFGTGRDQPQH
TRBJ1-1 | TRBV12-3/TRBV12-4 | TRBD1 | ASSLQGTEAF
TRBJ1-3 | TRBV7-3 | . | ASSLGQGNTIY
TRBJ2-7 | TRBV19 | TRBD1 | ASRSLGGQSSYEQY
TRBJ1-6 | TRBV9 | . | ASSVDRRYNSPLH
TRBJ2-5 | TRBV7-2 | . | ASSSDWRETQY
TRBJ1-1 | TRBV5-1 | TRBD1 | ASSSGQVDIKAF
TRBJ2-7 | TRBV6-6 | TRBD2 | ASSPGGHSYEQY
TRBJ2-5 | TRBV6-2/TRBV6-3 | . | ASSSGTLRGETQY
TRBJ1-6 | TRBV6-2/TRBV6-3 | . | ASSYSRSLGSPLH
TRBJ1-6 | TRBV6-5 | TRBD1 | ASTGGYTNSPLH
TRBJ2-6 | TRBV30 | . | AWSVGGAGANVLT
TRBJ2-7 | TRBV9 | . | ASSVGNSAYEQY
TRBJ1-1 | TRBV18 | . | ASSPVYTEAF
TRBJ1-4 | TRBV7-2 | . | ASSLDGRGDEKLF
TRBJ1-1 | TRBV28 | TRBD1 | ASRQAGGSTEAF
TRBJ2-7 | TRBV19 | . | ASGWSYEQY
TRBJ2-1 | TRBV27 | . | ASQTLGVPNEQF
TRBJ1-2 | TRBV4-3 | . | ASSQQGLGGYT
TRBJ1-2 | TRBV7-3 | TRBD1 | ASSSSGTVGGYT
TRBJ2-6 | TRBV6-6 | TRBD1 | ASSPRGTGVPGANVLT
TRBJ1-2 | TRBV2 | . | ASTRVEMNYGYT
TRBJ2-5 | TRBV4-1 | . | ASSQDPGTQETQY
TRBJ2-3 | TRBV10-1 | . | ASSEPPLSTDTQY
TRBJ2-1 | TRBV5-1 | TRBD2 | ASSLGLGSGGARNEQF
TRBJ2-7 | TRBV6-5 | . | ASRDTGAGYEQY
TRBJ1-5 | TRBV19 | TRBD1 | ASSPRTGQQPQH
TRBJ2-5 | TRBV2 | TRBD2 | ASLRWTSGGQGEETQY
TRBJ2-1 | TRBV7-7 | . | ASSSGNRDEQF
TRBJ2-2 | TRBV5-4 | . | ASSLTWGVNTGELF
TRBJ1-1 | TRBV5-1 | . | ASSLEGGKNTEAF
TRBJ1-6 | TRBV7-9 | . | ASSLDNSPLH
TRBJ1-2 | TRBV19 | TRBD1 | ASSRTGANYGYT
TRBJ1-2 | TRBV27 | . | ASSLGQYYGYT
TRBJ1-6 | TRBV6-6 | . | ASRVELGSPLH
TRBJ1-2 | TRBV6-4 | . | ASSPQGSTSLYGYT
TRBJ2-1 | TRBV6-4 | . | ASSEEISSYNEQF
TRBJ2-1 | TRBV27 | . | ASSPGRNSYNEQF
TRBJ1-2 | TRBV7-2 | . | ASSLASGHGINYGYT
TRBJ2-6 | TRBV5-1 | . | ASLSGANVLT
TRBJ1-1 | TRBV2 | . | ASGDLELQAF
TRBJ1-2 | TRBV25-1 | . | ASSEQGLIDGYT
TRBJ2-2 | TRBV24-1 | . | ATGAGLKNTGELF
TRBJ2-7 | TRBV7-9 | . | ASSLAHSEAYEQY
TRBJ1-2 | TRBV27 | . | ASSYQGNYGYT
TRBJ2-3 | TRBV4-3 | TRBD1 | ASSLAGTGVTDTQY
TRBJ1-4 | TRBV4-3 | TRBD1 | ASSQGAAGGFTTNEKLF
TRBJ2-2 | TRBV4-3 | . | ASSQLTGTGELF
TRBJ1-1 | TRBV27 | . | ASSLNGRNTEAF
TRBJ1-1 | TRBV14 | TRBD1 | ASSRGQAVTEAF
TRBJ1-4 | TRBV14 | . | ASSRTTGIGEKLF
TRBJ2-7 | TRBV27 | . | ASSTQGSDEQY
TRBJ2-7 | TRBV5-1 | TRBD1 | ASSLGQGAYEQY
TRBJ2-7 | TRBV28 | . | ASSDDGELRYEQY